Below, 11 T cell receptor beta chains from the same sample are listed, as sequenced in a study of CD8 T cells in ankylosing spondylitis. TCRdb called the 5' RACE reads again in MiXCR, with one record for every CDR3 protein. The data hold around 220,000 distinct CDR3 sequences, with roughly a tenth observed a single time. Sequencing was done on a sample of blood, either unsorted or a sorted T cell fraction (not recorded which). All receptors derive from a male donor with ankylosing spondylitis or in good health (not recorded which).

The rearrangement uses TRBV3-1 and TRBJ1-3; unclear D gene. Germline V gives CDR1 LGHDT, CDR2 YNNKEL (reference sequence). There are 14 residues in the CDR3. V lost 1 base, J lost 1 base, and 5 bases lay in between. The DNA of the CDR3 is TGTGCCAGCAGCCAAGGGGAATCTGGAAACACCATATATTTT. It encodes CASSQGESGNTIYF.

This clonotype was detected many times. This chain uses TRBV6-1 with TRBJ2-3, with TRBD2 identical over 8 bases. The CDR3 extends over 14 amino acids. Germline-derived CDR1 and CDR2 are MNHNS and SASEGT. The V segment lost 10 bases and the J segment 3 bases; nucleotides outside the gene matches: 9. In DNA form, the CDR3 reads TGTGCCACAGGGAGTAGCGGGGTAACAGATACGCAGTATTTT. Translating gives CATGSSGVTDTQYF.

This clonotype has a handful of counts. The chain employs TRBV5-1 and TRBJ2-7; the D gene is possibly TRBD2 (5 bases). Deletions cut 4 bases from V and 0 bases from J, with 11 bases between. CDR1 and CDR2 (germline): SGHRS, YFSETQ. The CDR3 consists of 14 residues. In DNA, the CDR3 is TGCGCCAGCAGCGCGGGCGGAAACTCCTACGAGCAGTACTTC. Protein sequence: CASSAGGNSYEQYF.

This clonotype was seen ten or more times. The V gene is TRBV9, the J gene TRBJ2-1; D is possibly TRBD1 or TRBD2 (5 bases each). V was pared by 2 bases and J by 4 bases, with 16 bases between. The germline CDR1 and CDR2 sequences are SGDLS and YYNGEE. The CDR3 is 16 amino acids. Here the CDR3 reads CASSVEGLDGYNEQFF. The CDR3 bases are TGTGCCAGCAGCGTCGAGGGGCTGGACGGGTACAATGAGCAGTTCTTC.

At least ten counts were recorded for this clonotype. V usage is TRBV11-2 and J usage is TRBJ2-7, with 8 bases that match TRBD1. Looked up from germline, CDR1 is SGHAT and CDR2 is FQNNGV. The CDR3 has 14 amino acids. Unmatched junction bases numbered 8, after V lost 5 bases and J lost 5 bases. The CDR3 sequence is CASSPDRESHEQYF. The CDR3 DNA reads TGTGCCAGCAGCCCGGACAGGGAAAGCCACGAGCAGTACTTC.

The chain recombines TRBV12-3 or TRBV12-4 with TRBJ1-1; D is possibly TRBD1 (5 bases). Trimming took 6 bases from V and 7 from J, leaving 27 bases between them. The CDR3 covers 17 residues. In DNA form, the CDR3 reads TGTGCCAGCAGCCAAAATTATTTTACAGGTGAGGACTATGAAGCTTTCTTT. As protein: CASSQNYFTGEDYEAFF.

This chain connects TRBV20-1 to TRBJ2-2, with 8 bases matching TRBD2. The V segment lost 3 bases and the J segment 5 bases; nucleotides outside the gene matches: 8. The germline gives CDR1 DFQATT, CDR2 SNEGSKA (reference sequence). The CDR3 is 15 amino acids. The CDR3, as DNA: TGCAGTGCTAGTGACGACGGGGGGGGGACCGGGGAGCTGTTTTTT. Its translation is CSASDDGGGTGELFF.

This clonotype was seen ten or more times. This chain links TRBV27 with TRBJ2-7; 7 bases are a match to TRBD2. This CDR3 spans 13 amino acids. V lost 6 bases and J lost 7; bases outside the gene matches: 9. CDR1 MNHEY and CDR2 SMNVEV come from the germline V gene (reference sequence). The CDR3 region is CASRTNGRREQYF. CDR3 DNA: TGTGCCAGCAGGACCAACGGGAGGAGGGAGCAGTACTTC.

This clonotype was counted at least ten times. The chain joins TRBV7-9 to TRBJ2-5; D remains unclear. Per the germline V gene, CDR1 is SEHNR and CDR2 is FQNEAQ (reference sequence). V shed 4 bases and J shed 5 bases, with 14 bases lying between them. This CDR3 comprises 14 residues. CDR3 DNA: TGTGCCAGCAGCTCCTCGGATGCTCGGGAGACCCAGTACTTC. Protein sequence: CASSSSDARETQYF.

This clonotype was seen repeatedly, ten times or more. This chain uses TRBV20-1 with TRBJ1-2; D might be TRBD1 (5 bases). Between the trimmed V and J ends, which lost 0 bases and 8 bases, there was a span of 16 bases. CDR3 size: 14 residues. Germline lookup yields CDR1 DFQATT and CDR2 SNEGSKA (reference sequence). The CDR3 sequence: CSARDRQSFGGYTF. The CDR3 DNA follows: TGCAGTGCTAGAGACCGACAGTCCTTCGGGGGCTACACCTTC.

The chain recombines TRBV20-1 with TRBJ2-2, with D perhaps assigned TRBD1 or TRBD2 (5 bases each). Per the germline V gene, CDR1 is DFQATT and CDR2 is SNEGSKA (reference sequence). Deletions cut 6 bases from V and 0 bases from J, with 11 bases between. This CDR3 comprises 14 residues. CDR3 residues: CSAKGTTNTGELFF. The CDR3 nucleotides read TGCAGTGCCAAGGGGACCACGAACACCGGGGAGCTGTTTTTT.